The 17 T cell receptor beta chains below were found in one sample sequenced in a study of T-cell memory formation after mild COVID-19. TCRdb reprocessed the 5' RACE reads via MiXCR and lists one record per CDR3 protein. The sample shows 500,000 to 550,000 distinct CDR3 sequences, roughly 20% of them seen only once. Sequenced: PBMCs or a T cell subset sorted from them (not recorded which). These TCRs come from an adult woman who had mild COVID-19 (a few samples of this study predate the infection). Cell type and time point are not known.

The chain joins TRBV27 to TRBJ2-5; D is uncertain. Germline V CDR1 and CDR2: MNHEY, SMNVEV (reference sequence). V was shortened by 1 base and J by 2 bases, with 5 bases between the two germline ends. This CDR3 spans 13 amino acids. CDR3: CASSLWSQETQYF. DNA for the CDR3: TGTGCCAGCAGTTTATGGTCACAAGAGACCCAGTACTTC.

The chain is built from TRBV19 and TRBJ1-1; possible D gene TRBD1, 5 bases. The CDR3 runs to 15 residues. Germline V CDR1 and CDR2: LNHDA, SQIVND (reference sequence). Trimming stripped 2 bases from V and 0 bases from J, with 10 bases between. As DNA, the CDR3 is TGTGCCAGTAGTATACCCCCAGGGATGAACACTGAAGCTTTCTTT. This codes for CASSIPPGMNTEAFF.

This clonotype occurred a few times. The V gene is TRBV5-1, the J gene TRBJ1-5, with a weak D call TRBD1 (5 bases). CDR3 size: 15 residues. Trimming pared 1 base from V and 7 bases from J, leaving 15 bases between. CDR1 is SGHRS and CDR2 is YFSETQ in the germline V gene. In nucleotides, the CDR3 is TGCGCCAGCAGCTTGACAACGGGGCCGGGGCAGCCCCAGCATTTT. This gives the protein CASSLTTGPGQPQHF.

The chain uses TRBV2 and TRBJ2-1; tentative D call: TRBD2 (5 bases). V lost 6 bases and J 7 bases, leaving 22 bases between the germline ends. The CDR3 is 16 residues long. Germline CDR1 and CDR2: SNHLY and FYNNEI. CDR3 loop: CASRADLTSHRNEQFF. Here the CDR3 DNA reads TGTGCCAGCAGGGCGGACTTAACGTCCCATCGGAATGAGCAGTTCTTC. The full variable domain, in which reference TRBV2 and TRBJ2-1 provide the parts outside the CDR3, is EPEVTQTPSHQVTQMGQEVILRCVPISNHLYFYWYRQILGQKVEFLVSFYNNEISEKSEIFDDQFSVERPDGSNFTLKIRSTKLEDSAMYFCASRADLTSHRNEQFFGPGTRLTVL.

This chain uses TRBV7-3 with TRBJ2-1, with 13 bases matching TRBD2. Trimming at V came to 3 bases and at J to 9 bases, leaving 8 bases not matched to a gene. CDR3 length: 16 amino acids. Germline CDR1 and CDR2: SGHTA and FQGTGA. CDR3 coding DNA: TGTGCCAGCAGCTTCGGGACTAGCGGGATTCAGGGTGAGCAGTTCTTC. Its translation is CASSFGTSGIQGEQFF.

V is TRBV18 and J is TRBJ2-3; D ambiguous. CDR1 and CDR2 from the germline V gene are KGHSH and LQKENI. The CDR3 spans 15 residues. The V and J ends lost 2 bases and 1 base respectively, with 10 bases between them. CDR3 nucleotides: TGTGCCAGCTCACCAACCCCGGTGCGCACAGATACGCAGTATTTT. This encodes CASSPTPVRTDTQYF.

This clonotype was observed a few times. The chain combines TRBV10-3 with TRBJ2-1, with 12 bases matching TRBD2. Trimming at V came to 4 bases and at J to 0 bases, leaving 7 bases not matched to a gene. Germline V gene sequence: CDR1 ENHRY, CDR2 SYGVKD. The CDR3 is 18 residues long. The CDR3 is CAISGLAGEGSSYNEQFF. CDR3 DNA: TGTGCCATCAGTGGACTAGCGGGAGAAGGGAGCTCCTACAATGAGCAGTTCTTC.

This clonotype was observed a handful of times. The rearrangement joins TRBV6-6 to TRBJ2-7; no clear D. Per the germline V gene, CDR1 is MNHNY and CDR2 is SVGAGI (reference sequence). Trimming pared 7 bases from V and 3 bases from J, leaving 16 bases between. The CDR3 is made up of 14 amino acids. The CDR3 spells CASILDVVGYEQYF. The CDR3 DNA reads TGTGCCAGCATTCTTGACGTAGTAGGCTACGAGCAGTACTTC.

The chain employs TRBV10-3 and TRBJ2-7; the match to TRBD1 covers 8 bases. After removal of 6 bases from V and 7 bases from J, the junction contained 14 bases not matched to a gene. CDR1 is ENHRY, CDR2 SYGVKD, per germline. The CDR3 covers 15 residues. CDR3 residues: CAISLTGTGRGEQYF. CDR3 DNA: TGTGCCATCAGCCTTACCGGGACAGGTCGGGGGGAGCAGTACTTC.

The sample holds a few counts of this clonotype. This chain joins TRBV20-1 and TRBJ1-2; a weak D match, TRBD1 (5 bases). The germline V gene encodes CDR1 DFQATT and CDR2 SNEGSKA (reference sequence). The V end was cut by 3 bases, the J end by 0 bases, with 8 bases between. The CDR3 runs 13 residues. The CDR3 DNA is TGCAGTGCTAGGAGGGGTACTAACTATGGCTACACCTTC. Amino acids: CSARRGTNYGYTF.

This clonotype occurred many times. The chain uses TRBV11-2 and TRBJ2-3; a weak D match, TRBD2 (6 bases). The CDR3 is 16 amino acids. V dropped 4 bases and J dropped 7 bases, with 21 bases sitting between them. Germline V gene data show CDR1 as SGHAT and CDR2 as FQNNGV. The DNA of the CDR3 is TGTGCCAGCAGCTCCCTCCCGGGACTGAGGCGGAATACGCAGTATTTT. Protein sequence: CASSSLPGLRRNTQYF.

The CDR3 DNA reads as TGTGCCATCAGGACAACCCGGAACGAGCAGTACTTC. Amino acids: CAIRTTRNEQYF. This chain links TRBV10-3 with TRBJ2-7; D not resolved. CDR3 length: 12 residues. Germline values: CDR1 ENHRY, CDR2 SYGVKD. Trimming took off 6 bases at V and 5 bases at J, with 11 bases between the two ends.

This chain connects TRBV6-2 or TRBV6-3 to TRBJ2-7; 9 bases match TRBD2. CDR1 is MNHEY, CDR2 SVGEGT, per germline. This CDR3 comprises 14 residues. Unmatched junction bases numbered 3, after V lost 2 bases and J lost 4 bases. CDR3 nucleotides: TGTGCCAGCAGTTACGCGGCGGGAGGGTACGAGCAGTACTTC. Amino acids: CASSYAAGGYEQYF.

This rearrangement joins TRBV2 to TRBJ1-3; 7 positions agree with TRBD1. Germline CDR1 SNHLY, CDR2 FYNNEI. Germline trimming cut 7 bases from V and 0 bases from J; bases unmatched to any gene: 12. The CDR3 length is 17 residues. Here the CDR3 reads CASTKGYRGPSGNTIYF. In DNA form, the CDR3 reads TGTGCCAGCACGAAGGGATACAGGGGACCCTCTGGAAACACCATATATTTT.

The chain employs TRBV7-8 and TRBJ1-1; maybe TRBD1 (5 bases). CDR3 size: 15 residues. Germline assignment: CDR1 SGHVS and CDR2 FQNEAQ. V was pared by 5 bases and J by 4 bases, with 17 bases between. The CDR3, as DNA: TGTGCCAGCAGCCCCGGGTCTGGGGGAAGCACTGAAGCTTTCTTT. Translating gives CASSPGSGGSTEAFF.

The gene calls are TRBV7-9 and TRBJ2-1; 14 bases fit TRBD2. The CDR3 has 16 residues. Germline values: CDR1 SEHNR, CDR2 FQNEAQ (reference sequence). V gave up 1 base and J gave up 8 bases; unmatched junction bases: 4. In nucleotides, the CDR3 is TGTGCCAGCAGCTTAGTCGGGACTAGCGGGGGTGATGAGCAGTTCTTC. This gives the protein CASSLVGTSGGDEQFF.

The V call is TRBV25-1, the J call TRBJ2-3, with 9 bases matching TRBD1. The CDR3 consists of 14 residues. Unmatched junction bases numbered 6, after V lost 5 bases and J lost 6 bases. Looked up from germline, CDR1 is MGHDK and CDR2 is SYGVNS. CDR3 loop: CASSTGQGWDTQYF. DNA for the CDR3: TGTGCCAGCAGTACCGGACAGGGGTGGGATACGCAGTATTTT.